The 30 T cell receptor beta chains reported below all come from one sample, sequenced in a study of cytomegalovirus exposure and HLA in healthy donors. The study ran its PCR with 60 Vbeta and 13 Jbeta primers. Measured with immunoSEQ multiplex PCR; TCRdb has only the in-frame clones, and not every one. The repertoire holds 160,000 or so clones, approximately 79% seen once, with 6.5% to 7.5% in the top ten. Sequencing was done on a sample of PBMCs. The receptor source for this set is a woman aged 50 to 65 in good health and CMV-seropositive.

The chain couples TRBV19 to TRBJ1-5; possibly TRBD1 for D (5 bases). V was trimmed by 7 bases and J by 9 bases, leaving 16 bases between them. The CDR3 extends over 13 amino acids. In germline, CDR1 is LNHDA, CDR2 SQIVND (reference sequence). CDR3 protein: CASTGGGFPPQHF. The DNA for the CDR3 is TGTGCCAGTACTGGGGGAGGGTTTCCGCCCCAGCATTTT.

This sequence joins TRBV10-3 and TRBJ1-1; 8 bases are shared with TRBD1. Germline lookup yields CDR1 ENHRY and CDR2 SYGVKD. J lost 7 bases, V lost 3 bases, and 4 bases had no gene match. The CDR3 covers 13 residues. The CDR3 coding sequence is TGTGCCATCAGTGATTCCGGGACAGGTGAAGCTTTCTTT. Protein: CAISDSGTGEAFF.

The chain employs TRBV6-1 and TRBJ2-2; 7 bases match TRBD2. Germline trimming cut 8 bases from V and 1 base from J; bases unmatched to any gene: 7. The V gene's germline CDR1 is MNHNS and CDR2 SASEGT. CDR3 length: 15 residues. DNA of the CDR3: TGTGCCAGCGCTCCGGGGAGGGGGAACACCGGGGAGCTGTTTTTT. Amino acid sequence: CASAPGRGNTGELFF.

The genes are TRBV15 and TRBJ2-1, with D possibly matching TRBD1 (5 bases). This CDR3 region has 13 residues. Germline CDR1 is LNHNV and CDR2 is YYDKDF (reference sequence). V was cut by 1 base and J by 6 bases, with 7 bases left in between. The CDR3 bases are TGTGCCACCAGCAGAGGGGGCAGCAATGAGCAGTTCTTC. It yields the protein CATSRGGSNEQFF.

The CDR3 bases are TGTGCCAGCAGGGCGACAGGGACGAACACCGGGGAGCTGTTTTTT. This codes for CASRATGTNTGELFF. The V call is TRBV2, the J call TRBJ2-2; 7 bases fit TRBD1. With V trimmed by 6 bases and J by 0 bases, 4 bases remained unmatched. CDR1 and CDR2 from the germline V gene are SNHLY and FYNNEI. The CDR3 totals 15 residues.

The chain carries TRBV28 and TRBJ2-7; 8 bases fit TRBD1. Germline CDR1 reads MDHEN; CDR2 reads SYDVKM. The CDR3 is 14 amino acids. After removal of 3 bases from V and 5 bases from J, the junction contained 6 bases not matched to a gene. This CDR3 is CASSFRDRRDEQYF. CDR3 sequence (DNA): TGTGCCAGCAGTTTCCGGGACAGGCGCGACGAGCAGTACTTC. Full variable domain (rest looked up from reference TRBV28 and TRBJ2-7): DVKVTQSSRYLVKRTGEKVFLECVQDMDHENMFWYRQDPGLGLRLIYFSYDVKMKEKGDIPEGYSVSREKKERFSLILESASTNQTSMYLCASSFRDRRDEQYFGPGTRLTVT.

V and J are TRBV5-8 and TRBJ2-7; the D gene is possibly TRBD1 (7 bases). V was pared by 0 bases and J by 6 bases, with 16 bases between. CDR1 and CDR2 (germline): SGHTS, YDEGEE. The CDR3 is made up of 15 amino acids. CDR3 DNA sequence: TGTGCCAGCAGCTTGGGGCCAGGGGGGATTTCCGAGCAGTACTTC. Its translation: CASSLGPGGISEQYF.

This chain connects TRBV4-3 to TRBJ1-4; no definite D call. Trimming took 0 bases from V and 4 from J, leaving 9 bases between them. The CDR3 contains 15 residues. CDR1 LGHNA and CDR2 YSLEER come from the germline V gene. The CDR3 DNA reads TGCGCCAGCAGCCAAGACCCCTCCAGTAATGAAAAACTGTTTTTT. This encodes CASSQDPSSNEKLFF.

The V call is TRBV30, the J call TRBJ1-2, with D possibly TRBD1 on 5 matching bases. The CDR3 length is 15 residues. CDR1 is GTSNPN and CDR2 is SVGIG in the germline V gene (reference sequence). V lost 0 bases and J lost 5, with 16 bases in between. CDR3 sequence: CAWSVSGPKSYGYTF. The CDR3 DNA reads TGTGCCTGGAGTGTTTCAGGGCCAAAGAGTTATGGCTACACCTTC.

This clone was recorded only once. V gene TRBV19 combines with J gene TRBJ1-1; TRBD1 matches at 7 bases. J gave up 0 bases and V 8 bases, and 12 bases lay outside the gene matches. The CDR3 loop spans 16 amino acids. In germline, CDR1 is LNHDA, CDR2 SQIVND (reference sequence). The DNA of the CDR3 is TGTGCCAGTCCACCCCCACACAGGGGAGTGAACACTGAAGCTTTCTTT. Its protein product is CASPPPHRGVNTEAFF.

J is TRBJ2-3 and V is TRBV7-9, with 10 bases lining up with TRBD2. CDR1 SEHNR and CDR2 FQNEAQ come from the germline V gene (reference sequence). J gave up 5 bases and V 2 bases, and 4 bases lay outside the gene matches. The CDR3 is made up of 15 amino acids. CDR3 loop: CASSLRAGGQDTQYF. Here the CDR3 DNA reads TGTGCCAGCAGCTTACGAGCGGGGGGGCAAGATACGCAGTATTTT. Together with reference TRBV7-9 and TRBJ2-3, the CDR3 gives the full variable domain: DTGVSQNPRHKITKRGQNVTFRCDPISEHNRLYWYRQTLGQGPEFLTYFQNEAQLEKSRLLSDRFSAERPKGSFSTLEIQRTEQGDSAMYLCASSLRAGGQDTQYFGPGTRLTVL.

V usage is TRBV4-3 and J usage is TRBJ2-7, with D maybe TRBD2 (6 bases). CDR1 is LGHNA, CDR2 YSLEER, per germline. The CDR3 spans 16 residues. V lost 0 bases, J lost 3 bases, and 15 bases lay in between. The CDR3 nucleotides are TGCGCCAGCAGCCAAGAGGTTGGAGGGCTCATCTACGAGCAGTACTTC. Its translation is CASSQEVGGLIYEQYF.

In DNA, the CDR3 is TGTGCCAGCAGCCTTGGGAGGGTAGATACGCAGTATTTT. It is translated as CASSLGRVDTQYF. V usage is TRBV5-8 and J usage is TRBJ2-3; 7 bases fit TRBD2. J lost 5 bases, V lost 4 bases, and 4 bases had no gene match. The CDR3 has 13 amino acids. Germline V gene lookup returns CDR1 SGHTS and CDR2 YDEGEE.

The J gene is TRBJ2-1, the V gene TRBV5-1; perhaps TRBD2 as D (7 bases). Trimming took 7 bases from V and 3 from J, leaving 14 bases between them. This CDR3 region has 14 residues. From germline, CDR1 is SGHRS and CDR2 YFSETQ. CDR3 residues: CASLPGGNYNEQFF. The CDR3 DNA sequence: TGCGCCAGCTTGCCGGGGGGCAACTACAATGAGCAGTTCTTC.

The chain uses TRBV5-6 and TRBJ2-7, with a weak D call TRBD1 (6 bases). CDR3 size: 15 residues. The V end was cut by 1 base, the J end by 5 bases, with 16 bases between. Germline V gene sequence: CDR1 SGHDT, CDR2 YYEEEE. The CDR3 coding sequence is TGTGCCAGCAGCTTGTATGGGGGCGCGGACGACGAGCAGTACTTC. It encodes CASSLYGGADDEQYF.

This chain joins TRBV21-1 and TRBJ2-7; TRBD1 is the table's D call, not checked against the DNA. TRBV21-1 is noted as a pseudogene. The CDR3 loop spans 14 amino acids. DNA of the CDR3: TGTGCCAGCAGCATAGGGACATCCACCTACGAGCAGTACTTC. As protein: CASSIGTSTYEQYF.

This chain links TRBV5-1 with TRBJ2-2, with 9 nucleotides matching TRBD1. The germline CDR1 and CDR2 sequences are SGHRS and YFSETQ. The J segment lost 5 bases and the V segment lost 0 bases, leaving 11 bases of the junction unmatched. The CDR3 sequence is 18 residues long. This CDR3 reads CASSLDPRDRDVTGELFF. The CDR3 DNA sequence: TGCGCCAGCAGCTTGGACCCCCGGGACAGGGACGTTACCGGGGAGCTGTTTTTT.

This clone showed up just once. This chain links TRBV6-1 with TRBJ1-2, with TRBD1 as a possible D gene (6 bases). The V gene lost 0 bases and the J gene lost 5 bases, with 10 bases spanning the gap. Germline V gives CDR1 MNHNS, CDR2 SASEGT. This CDR3 contains 14 residues. DNA for the CDR3: TGTGCCAGCAGTGAAGCGGGGGCCCGATATGGCTACACCTTC. Protein sequence: CASSEAGARYGYTF.

V is TRBV30 and J is TRBJ2-1, with 10 bases lining up with TRBD2. Germline CDR1 GTSNPN, CDR2 SVGIG (reference sequence). The V and J ends lost 0 bases and 4 bases, in that order; junction bases with no gene match: 6. This CDR3 region has 16 residues. The CDR3 DNA reads TGTGCCTGGAGTGTAGGCCCTAGCGGGAGATACAATGAGCAGTTCTTC. Protein sequence: CAWSVGPSGRYNEQFF.

The chain links TRBV5-1 to TRBJ2-1; the D gene is possibly TRBD1 (7 bases). Trimming cost V 4 bases and J 7 bases, with 15 bases left between them. Germline assignment: CDR1 SGHRS and CDR2 YFSETQ. This CDR3 has 14 residues. In DNA, the CDR3 is TGCGCCAGCAGCATAGAGACAGGGAGGAATGAGCAGTTCTTC. This translates into CASSIETGRNEQFF.

The chain combines TRBV19 with TRBJ2-3; D is unresolved. Germline V gene data show CDR1 as LNHDA and CDR2 as SQIVND (reference sequence). The V end was cut by 7 bases, the J end by 1 base, with 18 bases between. This CDR3 contains 16 residues. CDR3 nucleotides: TGTGCCAGTACCACCGCGAGTGTAACCGGCACAGATACGCAGTATTTT. Its protein is CASTTASVTGTDTQYF.

The gene calls are TRBV18 and TRBJ2-3; possibly TRBD1 for D (6 bases). The CDR3 has 18 amino acids. Trimming removed 0 bases from V and 4 bases from J, with 20 bases in between. Germline assignment: CDR1 KGHSH and CDR2 LQKENI. The CDR3 nucleotides are TGTGCCAGCTCACCACCCAGGGGACCAGGCCACGGAGCAGATACGCAGTATTTT. It yields the protein CASSPPRGPGHGADTQYF.

The genes are TRBV2 and TRBJ2-7; 9 nucleotides agree with TRBD1. The CDR3 extends over 14 amino acids. Losses at the gene ends were 4 bases for V and 3 bases for J; bases not matched to a gene: 4. Germline V gene sequence: CDR1 SNHLY, CDR2 FYNNEI. The CDR3 sequence is CASSGQGGLYEQYF. In DNA, the CDR3 is TGTGCCAGCAGTGGACAGGGGGGCCTCTACGAGCAGTACTTC.

This clone was seen a handful of times. V and J are TRBV5-8 and TRBJ1-1, with TRBD1 identical over 8 bases. This CDR3 region has 15 residues. The germline V gene encodes CDR1 SGHTS and CDR2 YDEGEE. V lost 3 bases to trimming and J lost 4 bases; unmatched junction nucleotides: 8. The CDR3 DNA reads TGTGCCAGCAGCTGGGGTGGGACAGGAGTCACTGAAGCTTTCTTT. Residues: CASSWGGTGVTEAFF.

This chain links TRBV5-1 with TRBJ1-1, with 7 bases lining up with TRBD1. J was trimmed by 5 bases and V by 3 bases; bases with no gene match: 4. The CDR3 sequence is 13 residues long. The V gene's germline CDR1 is SGHRS and CDR2 YFSETQ. The CDR3 spells CASSSTGSTEAFF. For the CDR3, the DNA is TGCGCCAGCAGCTCGACAGGGTCGACTGAAGCTTTCTTT.

This clone was counted a single time. The chain links TRBV7-9 to TRBJ2-2; tentatively, D is TRBD2 (5 bases). V lost 0 bases to trimming and J lost 6 bases, with 11 bases between them. Germline loops: CDR1 SEHNR, CDR2 FQNEAQ (reference sequence). The CDR3 loop spans 15 amino acids. In DNA, the CDR3 is TGTGCCAGCAGCTTAGCCCGGGGAGTCCCCGGGGAGCTGTTTTTT. Translation gives CASSLARGVPGELFF.

The chain combines TRBV7-9 with TRBJ1-1; D ambiguous. The CDR3 consists of 12 residues. V gave up 5 bases and J gave up 8 bases, with 12 bases separating them. Per germline, CDR1 SEHNR and CDR2 FQNEAQ (reference sequence). CDR3 DNA: TGTGCCAGCAGCATATGGTCAGGAGAAGCTTTCTTT. Translating it yields CASSIWSGEAFF.

This clone has just one count. V is TRBV7-2 and J is TRBJ1-3; no definite D call. The germline CDR1 and CDR2 sequences are SGHTA and FQGNSA. Trimming took 5 bases from V and 4 from J, leaving 6 bases between them. The CDR3 contains 12 residues. CDR3 sequence (DNA): TGTGCCAGCAGCGACATAGGAAACACCATATATTTT. This translates into CASSDIGNTIYF.

This clone showed up just once. The gene calls are TRBV7-9 and TRBJ2-7, with 10 bases fitting TRBD1. After removal of 5 bases from V and 5 bases from J, the junction contained 6 bases not matched to a gene. Per germline, CDR1 SEHNR and CDR2 FQNEAQ (reference sequence). This CDR3 has 14 amino acids. CDR3 in DNA: TGTGCCAGCAGCCTCGCCGGGACAGGGGACGAGCAGTACTTC. Translated: CASSLAGTGDEQYF.

The rearrangement links TRBV10-2 to TRBJ2-3, with 14 bases identical to TRBD2. The V and J ends lost 7 bases and 11 bases, in that order; junction bases with no gene match: 14. CDR3 size: 16 residues. Germline CDR1 is WSHSY and CDR2 is SAAADI. For the CDR3, the DNA is TGCGCCAGCACCCCACCTCTCGGGACTAGCGGGGGTAGGCAGTATTTT. This translates into CASTPPLGTSGGRQYF.